This TCR beta chain comes out of a study of blood T cells in healthy people across ages. Per-sample PBMC isolation yielded at least 7 million cells. No fewer than 6 micrograms of total RNA were isolated from every sample. Regarding the study as a whole: Percentage of naive T cells showed a strong correlation with TCR beta diversity.

V gave up 2 bases and J gave up 0 bases, with 2 bases separating them. This CDR3 has 12 residues. Germline V gene sequence: CDR1 ENHRY, CDR2 SYGVKD. As concerns this clonotype: The antigen remains unidentified.

The use of a sample-barcoded 5' primer and a J-beta primer mix characterized a second PCR of about 7 to 12 cycles. In TCRdb, the 5' RACE reads were re-called with MiXCR into one record per CDR3 protein. The table lists hundreds of thousands of distinct CDR3 sequences, about 62% of them singletons. The source is a man aged 25-40 years in good health. Sequencing was done on a sample of blood. This chain connects TRBV10-3 to TRBJ2-7; D not certain. CDR3 nucleotides: TGTGCCATCAGTGAGCACTCCTACGAGCAGTACTTC. This translates into CAISEHSYEQYF.